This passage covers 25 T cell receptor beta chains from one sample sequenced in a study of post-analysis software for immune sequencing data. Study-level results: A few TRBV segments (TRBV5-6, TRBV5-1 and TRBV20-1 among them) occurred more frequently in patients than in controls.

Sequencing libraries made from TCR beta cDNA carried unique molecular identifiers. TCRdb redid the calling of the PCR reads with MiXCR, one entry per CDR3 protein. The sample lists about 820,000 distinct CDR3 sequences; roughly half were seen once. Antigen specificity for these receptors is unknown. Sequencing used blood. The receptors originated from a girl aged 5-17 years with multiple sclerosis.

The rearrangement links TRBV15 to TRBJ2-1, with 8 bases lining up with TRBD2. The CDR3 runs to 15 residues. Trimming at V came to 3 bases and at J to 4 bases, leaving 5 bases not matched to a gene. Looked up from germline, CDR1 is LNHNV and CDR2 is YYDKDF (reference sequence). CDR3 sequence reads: CATSRPGGGYNEQFF. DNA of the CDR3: TGTGCCACCAGCAGGCCGGGGGGGGGATACAATGAGCAGTTCTTC.

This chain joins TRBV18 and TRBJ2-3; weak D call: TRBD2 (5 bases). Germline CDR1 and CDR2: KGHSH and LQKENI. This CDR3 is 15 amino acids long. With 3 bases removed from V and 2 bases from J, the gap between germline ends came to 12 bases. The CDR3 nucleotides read TGTGCCAGCTCACCCGTAACGGGAAACACAGATACGCAGTATTTT. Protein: CASSPVTGNTDTQYF.

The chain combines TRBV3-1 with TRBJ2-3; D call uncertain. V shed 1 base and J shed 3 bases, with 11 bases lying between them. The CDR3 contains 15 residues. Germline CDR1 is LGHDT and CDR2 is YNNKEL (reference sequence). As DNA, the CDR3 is TGTGCCAGCAGCCAAGTAGGGAAAAAGACAGATACGCAGTATTTT. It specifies CASSQVGKKTDTQYF.

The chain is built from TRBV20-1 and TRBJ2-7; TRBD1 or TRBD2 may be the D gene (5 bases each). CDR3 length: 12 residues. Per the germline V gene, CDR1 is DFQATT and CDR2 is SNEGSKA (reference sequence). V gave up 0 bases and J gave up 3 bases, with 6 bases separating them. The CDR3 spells CSAREGVYEQYF. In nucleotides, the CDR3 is TGCAGTGCTAGAGAGGGGGTCTACGAGCAGTACTTC.

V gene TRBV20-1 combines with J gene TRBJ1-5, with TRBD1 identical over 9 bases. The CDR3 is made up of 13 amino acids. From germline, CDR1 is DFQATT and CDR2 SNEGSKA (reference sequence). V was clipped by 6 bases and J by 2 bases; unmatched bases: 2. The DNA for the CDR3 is TGCAGTGCCCGGACAGGGGGCAATCAGCCCCAGCATTTT. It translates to CSARTGGNQPQHF.

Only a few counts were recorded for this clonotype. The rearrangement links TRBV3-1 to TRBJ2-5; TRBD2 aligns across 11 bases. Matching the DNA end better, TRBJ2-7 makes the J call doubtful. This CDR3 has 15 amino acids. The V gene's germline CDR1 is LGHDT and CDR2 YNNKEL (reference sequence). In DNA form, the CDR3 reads TGTGCCAGCAGCTTATCCGGGACTAGCGGATACGAGCAGTACTTC. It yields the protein CASSLSGTSGYEQYF.

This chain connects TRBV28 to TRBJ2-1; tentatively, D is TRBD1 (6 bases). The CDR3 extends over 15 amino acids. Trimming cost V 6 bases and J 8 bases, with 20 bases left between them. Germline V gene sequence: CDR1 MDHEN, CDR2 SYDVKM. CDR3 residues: CASRGRDTAHYEQFF. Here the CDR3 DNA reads TGTGCCAGCAGGGGCCGGGACACCGCTCACTATGAGCAGTTCTTC.

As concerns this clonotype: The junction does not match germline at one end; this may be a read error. The CDR3 coding sequence is TGTGCCTGCAGCTTCAGGGATGCTCGGGGTGGCTACGAGCAGTACTTC. Protein: CACSFRDARGGYEQYF. This chain joins TRBV7-6 and TRBJ2-5, with D possibly called TRBD1 or TRBD2 (5 bases each). The end of the DNA aligns better with TRBJ2-7, so the J call may be wrong. The germline gives CDR1 SGHVS, CDR2 FNYEAQ. The CDR3 totals 16 residues.

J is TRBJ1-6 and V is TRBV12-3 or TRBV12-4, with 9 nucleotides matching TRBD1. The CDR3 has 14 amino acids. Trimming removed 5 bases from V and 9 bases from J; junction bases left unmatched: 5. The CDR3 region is CASSHGTGISPLHF. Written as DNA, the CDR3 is TGTGCCAGCAGTCATGGGACAGGGATTTCACCCCTCCACTTT.

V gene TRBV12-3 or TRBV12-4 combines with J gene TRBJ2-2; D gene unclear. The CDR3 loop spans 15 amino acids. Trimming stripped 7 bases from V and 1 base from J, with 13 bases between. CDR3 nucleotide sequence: TGTGCCAGCAAACCCGTCATGGGGAACACCGGGGAGCTGTTTTTT. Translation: CASKPVMGNTGELFF.

The CDR3 loop reads CSASTGVGQYF. In nucleotides, the CDR3 is TGCAGTGCCTCTACAGGGGTCGGGCAGTACTTC. The V call is TRBV20-1, the J call TRBJ2-7; 7 bases match TRBD1. After removal of 6 bases from V and 9 bases from J, the junction contained 8 bases not matched to a gene. This CDR3 spans 11 amino acids. Germline CDR1 DFQATT, CDR2 SNEGSKA (reference sequence).

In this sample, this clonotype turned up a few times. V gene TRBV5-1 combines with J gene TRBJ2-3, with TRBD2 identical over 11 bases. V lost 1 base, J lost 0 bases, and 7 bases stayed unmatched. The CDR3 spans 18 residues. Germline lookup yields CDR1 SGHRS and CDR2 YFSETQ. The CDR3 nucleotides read TGCGCCAGCAGCTTGCGGGCTAGCGGGGGGATCAGCACAGATACGCAGTATTTT. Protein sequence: CASSLRASGGISTDTQYF.

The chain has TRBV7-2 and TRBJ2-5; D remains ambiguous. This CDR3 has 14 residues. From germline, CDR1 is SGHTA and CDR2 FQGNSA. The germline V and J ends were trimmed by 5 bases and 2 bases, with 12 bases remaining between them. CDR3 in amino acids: CASSRGLRQETQYF. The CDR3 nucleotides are TGTGCCAGCAGCCGTGGGCTTCGACAAGAGACCCAGTACTTC.

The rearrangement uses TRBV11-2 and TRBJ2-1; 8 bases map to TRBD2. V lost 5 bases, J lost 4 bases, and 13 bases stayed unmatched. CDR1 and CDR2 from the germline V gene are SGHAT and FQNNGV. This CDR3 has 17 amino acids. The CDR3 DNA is TGTGCCAGCAGCCTAACCGTCGGGAGGGCCATATACAATGAGCAGTTCTTC. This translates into CASSLTVGRAIYNEQFF.

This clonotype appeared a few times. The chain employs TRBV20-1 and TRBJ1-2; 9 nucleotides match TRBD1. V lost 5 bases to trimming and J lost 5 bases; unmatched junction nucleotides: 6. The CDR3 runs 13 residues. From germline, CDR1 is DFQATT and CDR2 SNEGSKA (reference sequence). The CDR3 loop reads CSASGQGWYGYTF. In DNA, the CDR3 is TGCAGTGCTTCGGGACAGGGTTGGTATGGCTACACCTTC.

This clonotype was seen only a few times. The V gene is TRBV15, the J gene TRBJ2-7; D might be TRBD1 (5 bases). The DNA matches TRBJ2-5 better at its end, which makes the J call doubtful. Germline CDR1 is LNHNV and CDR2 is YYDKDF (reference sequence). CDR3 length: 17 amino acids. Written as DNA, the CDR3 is TGTGCCACCAGCAGCCCTAAGACAGTCTATTTCAAAGAGACCCAGTACTTC. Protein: CATSSPKTVYFKETQYF.

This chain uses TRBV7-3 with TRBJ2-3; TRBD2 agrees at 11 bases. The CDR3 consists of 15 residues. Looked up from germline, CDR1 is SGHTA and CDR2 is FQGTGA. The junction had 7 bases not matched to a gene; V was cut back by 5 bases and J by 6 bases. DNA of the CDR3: TGTGCCAGCAGCCCTCAGGTAGCGGGAGGGGATACGCAGTATTTT. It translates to CASSPQVAGGDTQYF.

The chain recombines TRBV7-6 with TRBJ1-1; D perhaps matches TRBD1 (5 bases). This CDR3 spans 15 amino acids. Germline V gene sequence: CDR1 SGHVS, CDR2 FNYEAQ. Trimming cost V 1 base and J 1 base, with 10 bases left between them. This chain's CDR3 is CASSLVKGSNTEAFF. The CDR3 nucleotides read TGTGCCAGCAGCTTAGTAAAGGGGTCGAACACTGAAGCTTTCTTT.

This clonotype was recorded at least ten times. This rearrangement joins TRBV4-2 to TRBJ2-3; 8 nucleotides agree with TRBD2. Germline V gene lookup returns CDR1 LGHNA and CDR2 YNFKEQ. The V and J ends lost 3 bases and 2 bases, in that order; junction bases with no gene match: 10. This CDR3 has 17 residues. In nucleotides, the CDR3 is TGTGCCAGCAGCCATATCGTAGCGGGACCTAACACAGATACGCAGTATTTT. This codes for CASSHIVAGPNTDTQYF.

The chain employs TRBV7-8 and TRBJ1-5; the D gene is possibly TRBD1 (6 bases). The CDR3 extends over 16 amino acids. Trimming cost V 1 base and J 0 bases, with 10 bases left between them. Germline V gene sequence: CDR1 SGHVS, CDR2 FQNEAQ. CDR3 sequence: CASSLGHRVSNQPQHF. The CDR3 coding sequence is TGTGCCAGCAGCTTAGGACACAGGGTTAGCAATCAGCCCCAGCATTTT.

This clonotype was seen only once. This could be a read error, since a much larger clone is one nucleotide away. The CDR3 nucleotides are TGTGCCAGCCTGGGGCAGGACCACACCGGGGAGCTGTTTTTT. Translated, it gives CASLGQDHTGELFF. The V call is TRBV12-3 or TRBV12-4, the J call TRBJ2-2; TRBD1 might be the D (5 bases). CDR3 length equals 14 residues. V lost 8 bases and J 3 bases, leaving 13 bases between the germline ends.

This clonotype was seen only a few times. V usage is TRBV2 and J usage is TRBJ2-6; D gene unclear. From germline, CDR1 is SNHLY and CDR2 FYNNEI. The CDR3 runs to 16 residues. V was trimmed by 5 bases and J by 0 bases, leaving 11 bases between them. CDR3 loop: CASSQAAFSGANVLTF. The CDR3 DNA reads TGTGCCAGCAGTCAGGCGGCTTTCTCTGGGGCCAACGTCCTGACTTTC.

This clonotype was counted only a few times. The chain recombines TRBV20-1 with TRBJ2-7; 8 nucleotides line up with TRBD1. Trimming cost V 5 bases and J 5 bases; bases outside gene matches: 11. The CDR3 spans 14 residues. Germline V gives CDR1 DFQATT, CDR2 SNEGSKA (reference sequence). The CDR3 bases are TGCAGTGCTGGCCGGGACAGGCGGCTTAACGAGCAGTACTTC. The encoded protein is CSAGRDRRLNEQYF.

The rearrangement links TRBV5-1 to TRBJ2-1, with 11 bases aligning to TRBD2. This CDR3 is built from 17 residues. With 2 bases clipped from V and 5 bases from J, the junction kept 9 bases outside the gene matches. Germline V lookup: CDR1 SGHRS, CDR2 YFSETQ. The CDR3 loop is CASSLDTGTSGNNEQFF. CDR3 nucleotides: TGCGCCAGCAGCTTAGACACCGGGACTAGCGGCAACAATGAGCAGTTCTTC.

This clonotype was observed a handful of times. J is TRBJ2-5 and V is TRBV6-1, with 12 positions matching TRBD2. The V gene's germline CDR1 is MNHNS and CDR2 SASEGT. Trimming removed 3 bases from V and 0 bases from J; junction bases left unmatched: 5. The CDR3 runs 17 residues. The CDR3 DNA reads TGTGCCAGCAGTGAGTGGCTAGCGGGAGGGAACCAAGAGACCCAGTACTTC. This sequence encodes CASSEWLAGGNQETQYF.